Ten or more counts support the clone carrying this T cell receptor beta chain. Noted time point: newly diagnosed GD, antithyroid drugs for less than 3 months. Preparation of the TCR library used RNA extracted from PBMCs. TCR beta libraries were built with iRepertoire HTBI primers and Arm-PCR of CDR3 regions. In TCRdb, the multiplex PCR reads were re-called with MiXCR into one record per CDR3 protein. The table lists a few hundred thousand distinct CDR3 sequences, roughly 18% of them singletons. This sample is part of a study of regulatory T cells in long-lasting Graves disease. The CDR3 extends over 17 amino acids. The V end lost 6 bases, the J end lost 0 bases, and 18 bases lay between the germline ends. Germline CDR1 and CDR2: SNHLY and FYNNEI. The sample also formed part of further work on T cells in Graves' hyperthyroidism and ophthalmopathy.

V and J are TRBV2 and TRBJ2-4, with a tentative D call TRBD2 (5 bases). This TCR was recovered from a woman in her twenties or thirties with Graves disease. Sequenced material: peripheral blood mononuclear cells (PBMCs), taken at new diagnosis, from a patient treated with antithyroid drugs. CDR3 coding DNA: TGTGCCAGCAGCAACCCGGGAAAGGACTTAGCCAAAAACATTCAGTACTTC. Translating it yields CASSNPGKDLAKNIQYF.